The rows below give T cell receptor beta chains drawn from one sample of a study of T cell responses to AZD1222 COVID-19 vaccine. Sequencing used immunoSEQ multiplex PCR; TCRdb keeps in-frame clones, though not all of them. The sample carries about 100,000 clones, roughly nine tenths recorded once. The material sequenced was peripheral blood, taken on day 0 of AZD1222 vaccination. These receptors were taken from an adult in good health. The conserved cysteine and the conserved F or W are not part of the CDR3 here. Fields, in order: V gene, CDR3 protein.

v_call: TRBV29-1
cdr3_aa: SVEMGSGGDTQY

v_call: TRBV27
cdr3_aa: ASSSADRTNEQF

v_call: TRBV3-1/TRBV3-2
cdr3_aa: ASSQEPSGRPSWETQY

v_call: TRBV3-1/TRBV3-2
cdr3_aa: ASSQSSGSPYNEQF

v_call: TRBV9
cdr3_aa: ASSTTVNTEAF

v_call: TRBV5-4
cdr3_aa: ASSLAGGYEKLF

v_call: TRBV2
cdr3_aa: ASMDYEQY

v_call: TRBV7-9
cdr3_aa: ASSLNGRGNEKLF

v_call: TRBV24-1
cdr3_aa: ATSEGGDYGYT

v_call: TRBV19
cdr3_aa: ATKGIDGDDTEQF

v_call: TRBV5-5
cdr3_aa: ASSLSLTQNEQY

v_call: TRBV20-1
cdr3_aa: SASAGGVYEQY

v_call: TRBV4-1
cdr3_aa: ASSQERGMNTEAF

v_call: TRBV19
cdr3_aa: ATRKGNANTGELF

v_call: TRBV9
cdr3_aa: ASSVVGDTTEAF

v_call: TRBV11-3
cdr3_aa: ASSRDYEQY

v_call: TRBV7-3
cdr3_aa: ASSLNAGINSPLH

v_call: TRBV5-5
cdr3_aa: ASSLVLGTEAF

v_call: TRBV20-1
cdr3_aa: SARGAYEQY

v_call: TRBV7-3
cdr3_aa: ASSSLAGSTDTQY

v_call: TRBV4-3
cdr3_aa: ASSQDPTGPRTDTQY

v_call: TRBV19
cdr3_aa: ASSPLAGSYNEQF

v_call: TRBV7-3
cdr3_aa: ASSSGQGGSPLH

v_call: TRBV11-2
cdr3_aa: ASSSNPGTGSWNEQF

v_call: TRBV10-1
cdr3_aa: ASSDKELRGDTQY

v_call: TRBV18
cdr3_aa: ASSPRGGQPQH

v_call: TRBV18
cdr3_aa: ASSPPGPGGFGTEAF

v_call: TRBV7-2
cdr3_aa: ASTPLLAGANQY

v_call: TRBV11-3
cdr3_aa: ASSLEVPGELF

v_call: TRBV6-2/TRBV6-3
cdr3_aa: ASSSFLGTTSGNTIY

v_call: TRBV4-3
cdr3_aa: ASSQEPASGKNEQF

v_call: TRBV3-1/TRBV3-2
cdr3_aa: ASSQTLAGGRYNEQF

v_call: TRBV4-2
cdr3_aa: ASSQLAGGSNTEAF

v_call: TRBV13
cdr3_aa: ASSSGQGMSGELF

v_call: TRBV28
cdr3_aa: ASSVQGNQPQH

v_call: TRBV14
cdr3_aa: ASSRGGGPQYEQY

v_call: TRBV7-9
cdr3_aa: ASSSNLNTIY

v_call: TRBV7-2
cdr3_aa: ASSLYGGRTEAF

v_call: TRBV30
cdr3_aa: AWSVHYGYT

v_call: TRBV14
cdr3_aa: ASSHSSSYNEQF

v_call: TRBV15
cdr3_aa: ATQGQLNTEAF